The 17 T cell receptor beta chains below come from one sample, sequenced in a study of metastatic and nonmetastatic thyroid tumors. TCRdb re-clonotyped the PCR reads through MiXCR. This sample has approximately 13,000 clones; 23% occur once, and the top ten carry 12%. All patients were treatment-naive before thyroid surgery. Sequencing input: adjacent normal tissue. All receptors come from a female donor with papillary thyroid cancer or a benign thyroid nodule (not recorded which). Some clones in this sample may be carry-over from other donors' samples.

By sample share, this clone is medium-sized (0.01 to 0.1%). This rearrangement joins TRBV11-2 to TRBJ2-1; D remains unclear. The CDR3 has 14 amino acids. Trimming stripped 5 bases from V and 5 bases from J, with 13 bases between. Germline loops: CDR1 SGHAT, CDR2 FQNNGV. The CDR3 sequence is CASSPRTPDNEQFF. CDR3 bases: TGTGCCAGCAGCCCGAGGACCCCAGACAATGAGCAGTTCTTC.

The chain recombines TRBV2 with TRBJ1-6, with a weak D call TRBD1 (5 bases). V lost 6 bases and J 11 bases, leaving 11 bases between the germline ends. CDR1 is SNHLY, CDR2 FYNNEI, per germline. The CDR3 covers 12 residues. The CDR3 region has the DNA TGTGCCAGCAGAGACGCGGGGGCACCCCTCCACTTT. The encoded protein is CASRDAGAPLHF.

CDR3 nucleotides: TGTGCCAGCAGTTACTCTCGGCAGCCCGGAGGCACCCTCCACTTT. Protein sequence: CASSYSRQPGGTLHF. The V call is TRBV6-5, the J call TRBJ1-6; no clear D. The V end was cut by 0 bases, the J end by 14 bases, with 17 bases between. The germline gives CDR1 MNHEY, CDR2 SVGAGI. The CDR3 spans 15 residues.

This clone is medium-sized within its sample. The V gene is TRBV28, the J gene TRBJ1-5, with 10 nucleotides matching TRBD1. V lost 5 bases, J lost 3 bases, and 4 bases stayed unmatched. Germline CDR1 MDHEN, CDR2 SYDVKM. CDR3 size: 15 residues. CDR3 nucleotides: TGTGCCAGCAGTCGGGGACAGGGGCTCAATCAGCCCCAGCATTTT. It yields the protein CASSRGQGLNQPQHF.

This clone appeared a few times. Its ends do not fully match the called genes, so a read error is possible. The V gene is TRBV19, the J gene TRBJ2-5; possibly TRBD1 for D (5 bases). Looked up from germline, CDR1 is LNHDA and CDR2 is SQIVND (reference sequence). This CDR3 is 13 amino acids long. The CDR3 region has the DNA TGTGCCAGTAGTATAGAGCAGGGTTGGACCCATTACTTC. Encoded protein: CASSIEQGWTHYF.

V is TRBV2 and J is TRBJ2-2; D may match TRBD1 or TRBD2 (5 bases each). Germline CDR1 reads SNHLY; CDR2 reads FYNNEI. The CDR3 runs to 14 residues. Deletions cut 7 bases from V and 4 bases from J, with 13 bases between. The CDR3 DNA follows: TGTGCCAGCACGAGGGCAGGGAGCACCGGGGAGCTGTTTTTT. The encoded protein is CASTRAGSTGELFF.

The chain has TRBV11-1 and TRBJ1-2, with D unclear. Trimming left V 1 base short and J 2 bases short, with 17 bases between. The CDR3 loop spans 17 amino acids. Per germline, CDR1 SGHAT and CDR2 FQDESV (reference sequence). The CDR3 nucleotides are TGTGCCAGCAGCTTAGGGGAGAGGGCCCGACGCAACTATGGCTACACCTTC. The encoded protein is CASSLGERARRNYGYTF.

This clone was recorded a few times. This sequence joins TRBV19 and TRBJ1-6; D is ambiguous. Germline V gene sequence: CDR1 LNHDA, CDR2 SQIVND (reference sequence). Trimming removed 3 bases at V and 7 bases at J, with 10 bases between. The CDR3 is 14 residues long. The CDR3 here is CASSIPLGNSPLHF. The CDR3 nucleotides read TGTGCCAGTAGTATCCCCCTTGGGAATTCACCCCTCCACTTT.

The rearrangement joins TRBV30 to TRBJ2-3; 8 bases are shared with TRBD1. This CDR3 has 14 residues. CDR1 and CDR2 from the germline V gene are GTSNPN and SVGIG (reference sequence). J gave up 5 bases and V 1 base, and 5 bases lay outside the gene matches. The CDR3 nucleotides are TGTGCCTGGAGTGCAGGGGGCGGCGAAGATACGCAGTATTTT. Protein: CAWSAGGGEDTQYF.

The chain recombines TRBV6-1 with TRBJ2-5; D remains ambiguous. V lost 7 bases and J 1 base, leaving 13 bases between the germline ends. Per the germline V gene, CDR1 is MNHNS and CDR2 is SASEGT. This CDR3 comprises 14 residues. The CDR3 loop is CASTRIGLQETQYF. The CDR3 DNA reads TGTGCCAGCACCAGAATAGGTCTCCAAGAGACCCAGTACTTC.

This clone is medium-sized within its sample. Written as DNA, the CDR3 is TGTGCCAGCAGTGAAATAGCGGGAGGCTTTAACTCCTACAATGAGCAGTTCTTC. This translates into CASSEIAGGFNSYNEQFF. This chain links TRBV6-4 with TRBJ2-1, with TRBD2 matching 10 bases. CDR1 is MRHNA and CDR2 is SNTAGT in the germline V gene. V shed 3 bases, J shed 0 bases, and the junction held 8 bases outside the gene matches. The CDR3 is 18 amino acids.

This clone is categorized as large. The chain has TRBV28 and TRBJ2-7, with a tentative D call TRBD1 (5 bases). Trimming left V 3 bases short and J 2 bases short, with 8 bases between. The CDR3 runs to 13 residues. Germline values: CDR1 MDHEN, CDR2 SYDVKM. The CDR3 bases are TGTGCCAGCAGTTTTGGACACCCCTACGAGCAGTACTTC. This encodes CASSFGHPYEQYF.

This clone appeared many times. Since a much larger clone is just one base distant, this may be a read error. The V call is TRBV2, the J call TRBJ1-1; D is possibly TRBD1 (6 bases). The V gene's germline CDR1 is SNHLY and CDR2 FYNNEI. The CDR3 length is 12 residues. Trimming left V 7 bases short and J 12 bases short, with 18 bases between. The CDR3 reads CASTGDKVKPFF. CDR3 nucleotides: TGTGCCAGCACGGGGGACAAGGTTAAACCTTTCTTT.

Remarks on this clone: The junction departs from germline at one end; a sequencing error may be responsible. In DNA form, the CDR3 reads TGCGCCAGCTCACCGCGGGTCGGCGGCACAGACACGCAGTATTTT. Translation gives CASSPRVGGTDTQYF. The rearrangement uses TRBV18 and TRBJ2-3; the D gene is possibly TRBD2 (5 bases). Germline V gene data show CDR1 as KGHSH and CDR2 as LQKENI. The CDR3 covers 15 residues.

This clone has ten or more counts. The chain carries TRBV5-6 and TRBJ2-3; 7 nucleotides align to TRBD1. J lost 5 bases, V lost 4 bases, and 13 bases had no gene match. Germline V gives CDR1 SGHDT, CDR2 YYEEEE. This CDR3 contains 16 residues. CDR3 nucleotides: TGTGCCAGCAGCCCGAATGACAGGGTATCAAGAGATACGCAGTATTTT. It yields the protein CASSPNDRVSRDTQYF.

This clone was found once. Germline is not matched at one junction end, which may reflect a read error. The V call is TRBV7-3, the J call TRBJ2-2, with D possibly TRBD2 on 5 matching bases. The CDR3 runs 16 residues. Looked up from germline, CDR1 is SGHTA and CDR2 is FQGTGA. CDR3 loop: CASSPTKGRRNGELFF. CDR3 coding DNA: TGTGCCAGCAGCCCAACAAAGGGCAGGCGCAACGGGGAGCTTTTTTTT.

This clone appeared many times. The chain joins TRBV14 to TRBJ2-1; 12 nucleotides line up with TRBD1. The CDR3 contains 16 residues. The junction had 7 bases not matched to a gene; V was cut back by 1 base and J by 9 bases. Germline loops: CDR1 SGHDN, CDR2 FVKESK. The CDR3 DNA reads TGTGCCAGCAGCCAAGCATTGGGACAGGGGGCTTCTGAGCAGTTCTTC. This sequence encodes CASSQALGQGASEQFF.